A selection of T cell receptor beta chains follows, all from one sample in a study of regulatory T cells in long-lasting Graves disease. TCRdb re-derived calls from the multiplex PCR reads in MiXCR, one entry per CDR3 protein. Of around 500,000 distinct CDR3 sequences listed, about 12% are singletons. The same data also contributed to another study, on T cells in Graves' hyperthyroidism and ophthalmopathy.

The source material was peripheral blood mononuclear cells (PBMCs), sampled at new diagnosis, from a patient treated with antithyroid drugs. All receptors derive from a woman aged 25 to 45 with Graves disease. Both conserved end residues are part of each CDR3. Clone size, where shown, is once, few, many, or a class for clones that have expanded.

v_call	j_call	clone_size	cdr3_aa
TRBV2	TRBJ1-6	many	CASTLDRVNSPLHF
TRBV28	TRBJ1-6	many	CASSYIRQGNSPLHF
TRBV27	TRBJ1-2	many	CASSLRDRGNYGYTF
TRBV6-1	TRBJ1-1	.	CASGQGGVTEAFF
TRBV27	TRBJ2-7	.	CASSPLGLLEQYF
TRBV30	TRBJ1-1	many	CAWSRTGSTEAFF
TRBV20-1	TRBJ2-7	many	CSAQDRMGPYEQYF
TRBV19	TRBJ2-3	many	CASNHQKQGTDTQYF
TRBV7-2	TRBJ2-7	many	CASSLVGAPSEQYF
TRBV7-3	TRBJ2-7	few	CASDEVGREPWEEYF
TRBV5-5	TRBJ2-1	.	CASSPSERRGYNEQFF
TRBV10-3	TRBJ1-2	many	CAISRQDGGYTF
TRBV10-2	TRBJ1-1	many	CASSREEGNTEAFF
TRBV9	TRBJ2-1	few	CASSVALADYNEQFF
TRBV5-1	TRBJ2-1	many	CASSPGVWSGTSSYNEQFF
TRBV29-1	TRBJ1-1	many	CSVDSPDTEAFF
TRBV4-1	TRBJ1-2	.	CASSQAPRRDHGYTF
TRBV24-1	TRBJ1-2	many	CATSDSGRDGYTF
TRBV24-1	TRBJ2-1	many	CATSGRVYNEQFF
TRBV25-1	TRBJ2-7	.	CASSGRTGTYEQYF
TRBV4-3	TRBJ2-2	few	CASSQVGPGDTGELFF
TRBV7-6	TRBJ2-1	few	CASSLNRRNEQFF
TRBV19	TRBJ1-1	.	CASKDPMNTEAFF
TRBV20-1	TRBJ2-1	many	CSARAGESSYNEQFF
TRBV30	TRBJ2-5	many	CAWNPGQGAETQYF
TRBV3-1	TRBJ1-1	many	CASSQDDVISAMSFF
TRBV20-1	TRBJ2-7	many	CSAGAAGEQYF
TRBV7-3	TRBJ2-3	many	CASSLLGPGVKDTQYF
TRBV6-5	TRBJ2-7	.	CASSYWWEGGYEQYF
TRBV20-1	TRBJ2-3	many	CSAPLGARDTQYF
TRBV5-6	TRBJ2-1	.	CASSLSRLAGDNEQFF
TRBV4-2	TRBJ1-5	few	CASSHQDDSNQPQHF
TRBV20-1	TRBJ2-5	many	CSARAGGETQYF
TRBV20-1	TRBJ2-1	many	CSARSTGGSYNEQFF
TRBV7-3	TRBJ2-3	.	CASSLSPLIGTQYF
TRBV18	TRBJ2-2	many	CASSVRQANTGELFF
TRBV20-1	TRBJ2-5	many	CSARGTSGRGGETQYF
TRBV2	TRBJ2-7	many	CASSPGTSSEQYF
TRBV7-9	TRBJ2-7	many	CASSLRDRHTYEQYF
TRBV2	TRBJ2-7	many	CASSFRGGPYEQYF
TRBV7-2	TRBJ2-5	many	CASSLAHSGTKTQYF
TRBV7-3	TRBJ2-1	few	CASSSVWAGEQGEQFF
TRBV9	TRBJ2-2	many	CASSVAGIPYGELFF
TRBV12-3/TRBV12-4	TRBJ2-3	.	CASSLKAGGPLTDTQYF
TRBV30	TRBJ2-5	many	CAWSYYQETQYF
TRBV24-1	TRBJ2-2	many	CATSDPGTGNTGELFF
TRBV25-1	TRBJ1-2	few	CASSEYHSNYGYTF
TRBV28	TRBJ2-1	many	CASSLSRDDEQFF
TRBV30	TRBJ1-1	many	CAWSVLPSSTEAFF
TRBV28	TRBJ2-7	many	CASSLSATGLASLYEQYF